The 30 T cell receptor beta chains reported below all come from one sample, sequenced in a study of T-cell reconstitution after alpha-beta-depleted transplantation in children. A library of TCRbeta sequences, prepared with unique molecular identifiers, was generated. MiXCR was run by TCRdb on the PCR reads, yielding one entry per CDR3 protein. This table has 220,000 or so distinct CDR3 sequences, roughly 8.2% appearing once. The input for sequencing was PBMCs, mostly from graft donor cells, taken 180 days after TCRalphabeta/CD19-depleted stem cell transplant. The source is a male patient between 10 and 17 years old who had a stem cell transplant for acute lymphoblastic leukemia, so the T cells may come from the graft donor.

In this sample, this clonotype turned up many times. V and J are TRBV7-2 and TRBJ2-1; 7 bases map to TRBD1. Germline CDR1 is SGHTA and CDR2 is FQGNSA. Losses at the gene ends were 0 bases for V and 4 bases for J; bases not matched to a gene: 3. The CDR3 is 15 amino acids. The CDR3 reads CASSLALGQYNEQFF. CDR3 DNA: TGTGCCAGCAGCTTAGCTCTGGGACAGTACAATGAGCAGTTCTTC.

Ten or more counts support this clonotype. The V gene is TRBV27, the J gene TRBJ2-7, with 11 nucleotides matching TRBD2. Germline V gives CDR1 MNHEY, CDR2 SMNVEV (reference sequence). The CDR3 runs 15 residues. V was pared by 4 bases and J by 2 bases, with 4 bases of the junction left unmatched. CDR3 amino acids: CASSSGLAGTYEQYF. The CDR3 bases are TGTGCCAGCAGTTCCGGACTAGCGGGTACCTACGAGCAGTACTTC.

This clonotype was seen many times. The genes are TRBV6-4 and TRBJ2-3; no clear D. This CDR3 comprises 13 residues. Trimming removed 4 bases from V and 2 bases from J, with 7 bases in between. CDR1 is MRHNA, CDR2 SNTAGT, per germline. The CDR3 DNA is TGTGCCAGCAGTGGACGACCCACAGATACGCAGTATTTT. Translated, it gives CASSGRPTDTQYF.

This clonotype was observed at least ten times. V usage is TRBV4-1 and J usage is TRBJ2-1; no clear D gene. V lost 0 bases and J 2 bases, leaving 2 bases between the germline ends. The CDR3 covers 13 residues. Germline V gene lookup returns CDR1 MGHRA and CDR2 YSYEKL. The DNA for the CDR3 is TGCGCCAGCAGCCAAGAGACCTACAATGAGCAGTTCTTC. This codes for CASSQETYNEQFF.

Points on this clonotype: A much larger clone differs from this one at a single base, so this may be a read error. The chain employs TRBV10-3 and TRBJ2-7, with TRBD1 as a possible D gene (5 bases). The germline CDR1 and CDR2 sequences are ENHRY and SYGVKD. The CDR3 sequence is 13 residues long. The germline V and J ends were trimmed by 3 bases and 3 bases, with 9 bases remaining between them. CDR3 DNA sequence: TGTGCCATCAGTGATGGGGCCAGCTACGAGCAGTACTTC. This codes for CAISDGASYEQYF.

This clonotype was picked up many times. Written as DNA, the CDR3 is TGCAGTGCTGTGCTAGCCTTAAGCTCCTACAATGAGCAGTTCTTC. It encodes CSAVLALSSYNEQFF. The rearrangement joins TRBV20-1 to TRBJ2-1, with D maybe TRBD2 (5 bases). The V end lost 5 bases, the J end lost 0 bases, and 14 bases lay between the germline ends. Germline values: CDR1 DFQATT, CDR2 SNEGSKA (reference sequence). There are 15 residues in the CDR3.

This clonotype was seen ten or more times. The chain joins TRBV29-1 to TRBJ1-1; D gene unclear. CDR1 is SQVTM, CDR2 ANQGSEA, per germline. V lost 4 bases to trimming and J lost 7 bases, with 10 bases between them. The CDR3 is made up of 11 amino acids. CDR3 DNA sequence: TGCAGCGTTGTATGGCCGGGTGAAGCTTTCTTT. Its translation is CSVVWPGEAFF. Combining the CDR3 with reference TRBV29-1 and TRBJ1-1 gives the whole variable domain SAVISQKPSRDICQRGTSLTIQCQVDSQVTMMFWYRQQPGQSLTLIATANQGSEATYESGFVIDKFPISRPNLTFSTLTVSNMSPEDSSIYLCSVVWPGEAFFGQGTRLTVV.

Turning to this clonotype: A read error may explain this, as a much larger clone is one base away. This chain connects TRBV10-3 to TRBJ2-7; 7 positions match TRBD1. Germline V gives CDR1 ENHRY, CDR2 SYGVKD. The CDR3 runs 16 residues. V dropped 2 bases and J dropped 3; count of bases not matched to a gene: 10. This CDR3 is CAISEAEGGEGYEQYF. CDR3 bases: TGTGCCATCAGTGAGGCTGAAGGGGGCGAGGGCTACGAGCAGTACTTC.

The chain recombines TRBV18 with TRBJ1-6; TRBD1 matches at 7 bases. Trimming removed 3 bases from V and 6 bases from J; junction bases left unmatched: 2. Germline lookup yields CDR1 KGHSH and CDR2 LQKENI. This CDR3 comprises 14 residues. The CDR3 nucleotides read TGTGCCAGCTCACCCGACAGGGCTAATTCACCCCTCCACTTT. Amino acids: CASSPDRANSPLHF.

This clonotype showed up many times. The V and J genes are TRBV10-2 and TRBJ2-4; TRBD2 aligns across 8 bases. CDR1 is WSHSY and CDR2 is SAAADI in the germline V gene. The CDR3 spans 21 residues. V gave up 2 bases and J gave up 0 bases; unmatched junction bases: 18. In nucleotides, the CDR3 is TGCGCCAGCAGTGAGGGGTTAGCGGGATCGGATCTCCTCCTAGCCAAAAACATTCAGTACTTC. Amino acids: CASSEGLAGSDLLLAKNIQYF.

The sample holds many counts of this clonotype. The rearrangement links TRBV7-2 to TRBJ1-4; D uncertain. The CDR3 is 17 residues long. The V and J ends lost 2 bases and 1 base respectively, with 14 bases between them. CDR1 SGHTA and CDR2 FQGNSA come from the germline V gene. CDR3 in DNA: TGTGCCAGCAGCTTAAGGGCGACCGCGGGAACTAATGAAAAACTGTTTTTT. Its translation is CASSLRATAGTNEKLFF. Complete variable domain (other parts from reference TRBV7-2 and TRBJ1-4): GAGVSQSPSNKVTEKGKDVELRCDPISGHTALYWYRQSLGQGLEFLIYFQGNSAPDKSGLPSDRFSAERTGGSVSTLTIQRTQQEDSAVYLCASSLRATAGTNEKLFFGSGTQLSVL.

This clonotype was found many times. The rearrangement joins TRBV29-1 to TRBJ2-5; D is undetermined. Germline CDR1 is SQVTM and CDR2 is ANQGSEA. V dropped 7 bases and J dropped 0 bases, with 3 bases sitting between them. The CDR3 runs 10 residues. This CDR3 reads CSANQETQYF. The CDR3 DNA reads TGCAGCGCCAACCAAGAGACCCAGTACTTC.

This clonotype has at least ten counts. The chain recombines TRBV29-1 with TRBJ1-2; D unclear. The CDR3 is 14 amino acids. With 4 bases removed from V and 5 bases from J, the gap between germline ends came to 17 bases. Germline-derived CDR1 and CDR2 are SQVTM and ANQGSEA. CDR3 sequence (DNA): TGCAGCGTTGCGGTTCGGAACAGAATATATGGCTACACCTTC. Translating gives CSVAVRNRIYGYTF.

This chain joins TRBV7-2 and TRBJ2-7; tentatively, D is TRBD2 (5 bases). Per the germline V gene, CDR1 is SGHTA and CDR2 is FQGNSA. V lost 3 bases to trimming and J lost 4 bases, with 10 bases between them. The CDR3 covers 13 residues. The CDR3 DNA reads as TGTGCCAGCAGCTTCCGGGGAAGGTACGAGCAGTACTTC. Protein sequence: CASSFRGRYEQYF.

This clonotype was counted at least ten times. This sequence joins TRBV28 and TRBJ2-2; D ambiguous. Germline V gives CDR1 MDHEN, CDR2 SYDVKM. The ends were cut back, 6 bases at V and 5 bases at J, with 7 bases in the middle. The CDR3 covers 12 residues. For the CDR3, the DNA is TGTGCCAGCAGCCGGCGGACCGGGGAGCTGTTTTTT. Amino acids: CASSRRTGELFF.

The chain is built from TRBV12-3 or TRBV12-4 and TRBJ1-6; 7 nucleotides agree with TRBD1. CDR3 length: 18 residues. V lost 3 bases and J lost 13; bases outside the gene matches: 21. The CDR3 bases are TGTGCCAGCAGTTTCCGGACAGGACAAAGATCCTATAGTTCGCCCCTCCACTTT. It translates to CASSFRTGQRSYSSPLHF.

Worth noting for this clonotype: One base away lies a much larger clone, so this may be a sequencing read error. The V call is TRBV24-1, the J call TRBJ1-3; the D gene is possibly TRBD1 (5 bases). Germline V gives CDR1 KGHDR, CDR2 SFDVKD. This CDR3 comprises 15 residues. DNA of the CDR3: TGTGCCACCAGTGATTACTCCAGGGCTGGAAACCCCATATATTTT. Its translation is CATSDYSRAGNPIYF.

This clonotype was seen at least ten times. This chain connects TRBV20-1 to TRBJ2-1; 8 bases match TRBD2. Germline V gene data show CDR1 as DFQATT and CDR2 as SNEGSKA (reference sequence). The CDR3 is 14 residues long. The V and J ends lost 6 bases and 3 bases, in that order; junction bases with no gene match: 7. The CDR3 bases are TGCAGTGCCACCGGGGGGGCCGGCTACAATGAGCAGTTCTTC. Its protein is CSATGGAGYNEQFF.

DNA for the CDR3: TGTGCCATCTCGGCGACTAGCGCGTACAATGAGCAGTTCTTC. It encodes CAISATSAYNEQFF. The chain has TRBV10-3 and TRBJ2-1; 8 nucleotides align to TRBD2. J lost 4 bases, V lost 8 bases, and 7 bases had no gene match. CDR3 size: 14 residues. The germline V gene has CDR1 ENHRY and CDR2 SYGVKD.

This clonotype was counted many times. The chain is built from TRBV7-3 and TRBJ2-2, with no clear D. The V and J ends lost 4 bases and 1 base respectively, with 10 bases between them. This CDR3 spans 15 amino acids. Per germline, CDR1 SGHTA and CDR2 FQGTGA. CDR3 sequence reads: CASSSSTGNTGELFF. CDR3 in DNA: TGTGCCAGCAGCTCCTCAACTGGGAACACCGGGGAGCTGTTTTTT.

This clonotype has ten or more counts. The gene calls are TRBV28 and TRBJ2-5, with D unclear. CDR1 is MDHEN, CDR2 SYDVKM, per germline. Trimming took 3 bases from V and 1 from J, leaving 21 bases between them. The CDR3 is 18 residues long. The CDR3 reads CASSLVTWATNVQETQYF. The CDR3 bases are TGTGCCAGCAGTTTGGTGACGTGGGCCACCAACGTCCAAGAGACCCAGTACTTC.

This clonotype was detected many times. In DNA form, the CDR3 reads TGTGCCAGCAGTTGGGCGGGAGGCCCCTACAATGAGCAGTTCTTC. The encoded protein is CASSWAGGPYNEQFF. The J gene is TRBJ2-1, the V gene TRBV27; 8 bases fit TRBD2. With V trimmed by 4 bases and J by 2 bases, 4 bases remained unmatched. The CDR3 has 15 residues. The germline V gene encodes CDR1 MNHEY and CDR2 SMNVEV (reference sequence).

This clonotype has a count of ten or more. For the CDR3, the DNA is TGTGCCAGCAGCTTACGAGGACAGGGAGAGGATTTCTTT. Translated: CASSLRGQGEDFF. This sequence joins TRBV7-9 and TRBJ1-1, with 8 bases matching TRBD1. This CDR3 comprises 13 residues. Losses at the gene ends were 2 bases for V and 13 bases for J; bases not matched to a gene: 9. Germline V gene lookup returns CDR1 SEHNR and CDR2 FQNEAQ (reference sequence).

The chain links TRBV15 to TRBJ2-7; 7 bases agree with TRBD2. The V and J ends lost 0 bases and 0 bases, in that order; junction bases with no gene match: 8. CDR3 size: 17 residues. From germline, CDR1 is LNHNV and CDR2 YYDKDF (reference sequence). CDR3 sequence reads: CATSRDWGEGSSYEQYF. For the CDR3, the DNA is TGTGCCACCAGCAGAGATTGGGGGGAGGGTTCCTCCTACGAGCAGTACTTC.

The table lists this clonotype with many counts. This chain links TRBV14 with TRBJ1-2, with D uncertain. Germline assignment: CDR1 SGHDN and CDR2 FVKESK. V was pared by 2 bases and J by 5 bases, with 6 bases between. CDR3 length: 12 residues. CDR3 coding DNA: TGTGCCAGCAGCCAAAACAGTTATGGCTACACCTTC. Translating it yields CASSQNSYGYTF.

At least ten counts were recorded for this clonotype. This chain joins TRBV9 and TRBJ2-3, with 9 bases matching TRBD2. Germline values: CDR1 SGDLS, CDR2 YYNGEE. This CDR3 is 14 amino acids long. The junction had 7 bases not matched to a gene; V was cut back by 6 bases and J by 5 bases. The CDR3 reads CASNIAGVVDTQYF. The DNA for the CDR3 is TGTGCCAGCAATATAGCGGGGGTAGTAGATACGCAGTATTTT.

Many counts were recorded for this clonotype. The rearrangement uses TRBV29-1 and TRBJ2-5; TRBD1 matches at 11 bases. The CDR3 runs to 15 residues. The V gene end was trimmed by 2 bases and the J gene end by 5 bases; junction bases not matched to a gene: 7. Germline V lookup: CDR1 SQVTM, CDR2 ANQGSEA. The CDR3 loop reads CSVEYGTGGRETQYF. DNA of the CDR3: TGCAGCGTTGAATACGGGACAGGGGGAAGGGAGACCCAGTACTTC.

This clonotype was detected many times. The J gene is TRBJ1-3, the V gene TRBV7-8; D is perhaps TRBD1 (5 bases). The CDR3 is 17 residues long. Germline V CDR1 and CDR2: SGHVS, FQNEAQ. V lost 1 base, J lost 2 bases, and 15 bases lay in between. CDR3 in amino acids: CASSLEGSGPTGNTIYF. Written as DNA, the CDR3 is TGTGCCAGCAGCTTAGAAGGATCAGGGCCCACTGGAAACACCATATATTTT.

This clonotype showed up many times. The CDR3 here is CASTTAYEQYF. DNA for the CDR3: TGTGCCAGCACCACCGCCTACGAGCAGTACTTC. The chain has TRBV28 and TRBJ2-7, with unresolved D. V was pared by 7 bases and J by 2 bases, with 6 bases between. The CDR3 sequence is 11 residues long. Germline CDR1 is MDHEN and CDR2 is SYDVKM.

This clonotype was recorded many times. The chain combines TRBV18 with TRBJ2-2; no reliable D call. The CDR3 runs to 16 residues. Trimming cost V 2 bases and J 1 base, with 11 bases left between them. CDR1 KGHSH and CDR2 LQKENI come from the germline V gene. The DNA for the CDR3 is TGTGCCAGCTCACCATACAAACAGCGGAACACCGGGGAGCTGTTTTTT. This codes for CASSPYKQRNTGELFF.